This entry lists 23 T cell receptor beta chains sequenced from one sample in a study of T cells in Graves' hyperthyroidism and ophthalmopathy. Amplification yielded TCR beta CDR3 regions, with RNA transcripts as the source. Primed by the HTBI set, a first-round RT-PCR was run on the TCR CDR3. A single record per CDR3 protein comes from TCRdb applying MiXCR to the multiplex PCR reads. The sample lists 250,000 to 300,000 distinct CDR3 sequences, 13% occurring once. Sequencing input: blood. These receptors all come from a woman aged 25 to 39 with Graves' hyperthyroidism that later progressed to Graves' ophthalmopathy.

This clonotype was counted at least ten times. DNA for the CDR3: TGTGCCAGCAGTTTGGTACTAGCGAGTTCCTACGAGCAGTACTTC. Translated: CASSLVLASSYEQYF. The chain employs TRBV28 and TRBJ2-7, with 7 bases matching TRBD2. With 3 bases clipped from V and 1 base from J, the junction kept 6 bases outside the gene matches. The CDR3 is 15 residues long. Germline V CDR1 and CDR2: MDHEN, SYDVKM.

There are many counts of this clonotype. The gene calls are TRBV29-1 and TRBJ1-4; weak D call: TRBD1 (6 bases). The germline V and J ends were trimmed by 7 bases and 2 bases, with 8 bases remaining between them. Germline assignment: CDR1 SQVTM and CDR2 ANQGSEA. The CDR3 is 12 residues long. The chain's CDR3 is CSGGGTNEKLFF. CDR3 DNA: TGCAGCGGGGGGGGCACTAATGAAAAACTGTTTTTT.

This clonotype has ten or more counts. This chain uses TRBV12-3 or TRBV12-4 with TRBJ1-4; 8 nucleotides match TRBD1. This CDR3 region has 15 residues. The V gene end was trimmed by 7 bases and the J gene end by 7 bases; junction bases not matched to a gene: 11. The chain's CDR3 is CASKKGQASSEKLFF. CDR3 DNA: TGTGCCAGCAAAAAGGGACAGGCGTCCAGTGAAAAACTGTTTTTT.

This clonotype has just one count. V usage is TRBV24-1 and J usage is TRBJ2-3, with 7 bases fitting TRBD2. Germline CDR1 and CDR2: KGHDR and SFDVKD. The V gene end was trimmed by 5 bases and the J gene end by 1 base; junction bases not matched to a gene: 5. CDR3 length: 15 residues. The CDR3 DNA sequence: TGTGCCACCAGTGTGGGAGGGCTAGGCACAGATACGCAGTATTTT. This sequence encodes CATSVGGLGTDTQYF.

This clonotype was observed at least ten times. J is TRBJ1-1 and V is TRBV4-1; the D is unclear. Per germline, CDR1 MGHRA and CDR2 YSYEKL. The CDR3 contains 16 residues. V was trimmed by 1 base and J by 3 bases, leaving 15 bases between them. The CDR3 spells CASSQVAEGLHTEAFF. DNA for the CDR3: TGCGCCAGCAGCCAAGTAGCAGAGGGATTGCACACTGAAGCTTTCTTT.

The V call is TRBV2, the J call TRBJ1-3; the D gene is possibly TRBD1 (5 bases). The CDR3 length is 13 residues. V lost 4 bases and J 4 bases, leaving 8 bases between the germline ends. CDR1 SNHLY and CDR2 FYNNEI come from the germline V gene. Written as DNA, the CDR3 is TGTGCCAGCAGTGGTGGGACGGGAAACACCATATATTTT. It codes for CASSGGTGNTIYF.

This clonotype was recorded at least ten times. This sequence joins TRBV6-1 and TRBJ2-7, with a possible D match to TRBD1 (6 bases). The CDR3 has 13 amino acids. V was clipped by 6 bases and J by 1 base, with 10 bases between them. Per germline, CDR1 MNHNS and CDR2 SASEGT. The CDR3 protein is CASRIDRSYEQYF. CDR3 sequence (DNA): TGTGCCAGCAGGATAGACAGGTCCTACGAGCAGTACTTC.

This clonotype was counted ten times or more. The V and J genes are TRBV29-1 and TRBJ1-6; D gene uncertain. V was pared by 5 bases and J by 7 bases, with 12 bases between. CDR1 is SQVTM and CDR2 is ANQGSEA in the germline V gene. This CDR3 contains 13 residues. The CDR3 sequence is CSVMQGRNSPLHF. CDR3 coding DNA: TGCAGCGTTATGCAAGGAAGAAATTCACCCCTCCACTTT.

This clonotype has ten or more counts. The chain uses TRBV11-3 and TRBJ2-3, with a possible D match to TRBD1 (5 bases). V shed 4 bases and J shed 0 bases, with 14 bases lying between them. The CDR3 length is 16 residues. Per germline, CDR1 SGHNT and CDR2 YENEEA. CDR3 coding DNA: TGTGCCAGCAGCTCCCGAGATGGGGCGAGCACAGATACGCAGTATTTT. Its protein product is CASSSRDGASTDTQYF.

This clonotype was observed many times. The chain joins TRBV7-6 to TRBJ2-2; 10 nucleotides align to TRBD1. Germline V gene sequence: CDR1 SGHVS, CDR2 FNYEAQ. Trimming at V came to 4 bases and at J to 0 bases, leaving 2 bases not matched to a gene. The CDR3 contains 16 residues. The CDR3 region has the DNA TGTGCCAGCAGCTCGACAGGGGGCGCGAACACCGGGGAGCTGTTTTTT. Its protein is CASSSTGGANTGELFF.

This clonotype has a count of ten or more. The V gene is TRBV20-1, the J gene TRBJ2-7, with 7 bases that match TRBD2. The germline gives CDR1 DFQATT, CDR2 SNEGSKA (reference sequence). This CDR3 spans 14 amino acids. V lost 5 bases and J lost 6; bases outside the gene matches: 13. The CDR3 DNA follows: TGCAGTGCTGCGAGGACTAGTGAACCTGGCGAGCAGTACTTC. This sequence encodes CSAARTSEPGEQYF.

This clonotype was seen at least ten times. The chain couples TRBV7-9 to TRBJ2-7; 7 nucleotides match TRBD2. J was trimmed by 5 bases and V by 8 bases; bases with no gene match: 6. The CDR3 consists of 12 residues. Germline-derived CDR1 and CDR2 are SEHNR and FQNEAQ (reference sequence). The CDR3 nucleotides are TGTGCCAGCGGGACTACCACCCACGAGCAGTACTTC. This gives the protein CASGTTTHEQYF. The complete variable domain, with remaining parts taken from reference TRBV7-9 and TRBJ2-7, reads DTGVSQNPRHKITKRGQNVTFRCDPISEHNRLYWYRQTLGQGPEFLTYFQNEAQLEKSRLLSDRFSAERPKGSFSTLEIQRTEQGDSAMYLCASGTTTHEQYFGPGTRLTVT.

The gene calls are TRBV6-1 and TRBJ2-2, with a tentative D call TRBD1 (6 bases). The CDR3 totals 16 residues. Germline CDR1 and CDR2: MNHNS and SASEGT. Trimming cost V 6 bases and J 4 bases, with 18 bases left between them. The CDR3 DNA reads TGTGCCAGCAGCCCCCGGAACAGGGCAATCACCGGGGAGCTGTTTTTT. Protein: CASSPRNRAITGELFF.

This clonotype has at least ten counts. V is TRBV7-2 and J is TRBJ2-7; D possibly corresponds to TRBD1 (5 bases). V lost 4 bases to trimming and J lost 3 bases, with 10 bases between them. Germline V gene sequence: CDR1 SGHTA, CDR2 FQGNSA. CDR3 size: 13 residues. CDR3 loop: CASSSRTIYEQYF. In DNA, the CDR3 is TGTGCCAGCAGCTCAAGGACAATCTACGAGCAGTACTTC.

This clonotype has a count of ten or more. The V call is TRBV5-8, the J call TRBJ2-3; TRBD2 might be the D (6 bases). The V gene lost 1 base and the J gene lost 2 bases, with 14 bases spanning the gap. Germline loops: CDR1 SGHTS, CDR2 YDEGEE. This CDR3 is 16 amino acids long. The CDR3 DNA reads as TGTGCCAGCAGCTTGAAGACGGGACTGAACACAGATACGCAGTATTTT. Encoded protein: CASSLKTGLNTDTQYF.

This clonotype came up many times. The CDR3 reads CASSEGPYNEQFF. The CDR3 DNA reads TGTGCCAGCAGTGAGGGACCCTACAATGAGCAGTTCTTC. The chain couples TRBV6-1 to TRBJ2-1; possibly TRBD1 or TRBD2 for D (5 bases each). The V end lost 3 bases, the J end lost 2 bases, and 5 bases lay between the germline ends. The CDR3 runs to 13 residues. From germline, CDR1 is MNHNS and CDR2 SASEGT.

V and J are TRBV7-6 and TRBJ2-3; no reliable D call. This CDR3 contains 12 residues. With 5 bases removed from V and 8 bases from J, the gap between germline ends came to 11 bases. In germline, CDR1 is SGHVS, CDR2 FNYEAQ. Here the CDR3 reads CASSQTSATQYF. DNA of the CDR3: TGTGCCAGCAGCCAGACTTCCGCTACGCAGTATTTT. Full variable domain (rest looked up from reference TRBV7-6 and TRBJ2-3): GAGVSQSPRYKVTKRGQDVALRCDPISGHVSLYWYRQALGQGPEFLTYFNYEAQQDKSGLPNDRFSAERPEGSISTLTIQRTEQRDSAMYRCASSQTSATQYFGPGTRLTVL.

The genes are TRBV4-1 and TRBJ1-3, with no clear D. V lost 1 base and J lost 0, with 7 bases in between. Per the germline V gene, CDR1 is MGHRA and CDR2 is YSYEKL. This CDR3 has 15 amino acids. The CDR3 nucleotides are TGCGCCAGCAGCCAAGGACTCCCCTCTGGAAACACCATATATTTT. This translates into CASSQGLPSGNTIYF.

The sample holds many counts of this clonotype. J is TRBJ2-1 and V is TRBV6-6; the D is unclear. V lost 0 bases and J lost 4, with 13 bases in between. The CDR3 contains 16 residues. Germline values: CDR1 MNHNY, CDR2 SVGAGI (reference sequence). In DNA, the CDR3 is TGTGCCAGCAGTTACTCTTGGGCGGAGAATTACAATGAGCAGTTCTTC. This translates into CASSYSWAENYNEQFF.

This clonotype was recorded many times. This sequence joins TRBV6-5 and TRBJ2-7; no firm D call. The CDR3 spans 13 residues. V lost 3 bases and J 5 bases, leaving 11 bases between the germline ends. CDR1 is MNHEY, CDR2 SVGAGI, per germline. The CDR3 loop reads CASSYPAGHEQYF. CDR3 DNA: TGTGCCAGCAGTTATCCGGCAGGCCACGAGCAGTACTTC.

This clonotype was counted only a few times. The rearrangement uses TRBV28 and TRBJ1-5, with no clear D. Germline V gives CDR1 MDHEN, CDR2 SYDVKM. There are 17 residues in the CDR3. V lost 3 bases, J lost 0 bases, and 15 bases lay in between. The CDR3 is CASSFNLAGDSNQPQHF. CDR3 nucleotides: TGTGCCAGCAGTTTTAACCTTGCGGGAGATAGCAATCAGCCCCAGCATTTT.

Ten or more counts support this clonotype. This chain connects TRBV7-2 to TRBJ2-1; D ambiguous. CDR1 is SGHTA, CDR2 FQGNSA, per germline. The CDR3 extends over 16 amino acids. Deletions cut 4 bases from V and 0 bases from J, with 13 bases between. The CDR3 DNA sequence: TGTGCCAGCAGCTGGAGCCGGGCCCTCTCCTACAATGAGCAGTTCTTC. This sequence encodes CASSWSRALSYNEQFF.

Many counts were recorded for this clonotype. J is TRBJ1-1 and V is TRBV5-1, with D uncertain. The CDR3 has 13 residues. V shed 0 bases and J shed 11 bases, with 14 bases lying between them. Germline V gives CDR1 SGHRS, CDR2 YFSETQ. CDR3 sequence (DNA): TGCGCCAGCAGCTTGGATCTCGGAAGCATGGCTTTCTTT. It codes for CASSLDLGSMAFF. Together with reference TRBV5-1 and TRBJ1-1, the CDR3 gives the full variable domain: KAGVTQTPRYLIKTRGQQVTLSCSPISGHRSVSWYQQTPGQGLQFLFEYFSETQRNKGNFPGRFSGRQFSNSRSEMNVSTLELGDSALYLCASSLDLGSMAFFGQGTRLTVV.